This T cell receptor (beta chain) was documented in a study of cytomegalovirus exposure and HLA in healthy donors. Points from the study as a whole: With further analysis later on, most CMV-associated TCR beta chains appeared HLA-restricted.

These donors, healthy bone marrow donors, were studied. The CDR3 loop spans 16 amino acids. The junction had 6 bases not matched to a gene; V was cut back by 1 base and J by 2 bases. With 60 Vbeta and 13 Jbeta primers, the PCR was carried out. Sequencing was performed with immunoSEQ multiplex PCR; in TCRdb, only in-frame clones are kept and a portion is missing. The table records about 160,000 clones, about two thirds of them present only once. Notes on this clone: Its antigen is unidentified.

The receptor was derived from a woman in her twenties or thirties in good health and CMV-seronegative. The sequenced sample was PBMCs. J is TRBJ2-7 and V is TRBV23-1; 9 bases match TRBD2. TRBV23-1 is treated as an ORF (open reading frame) with a function not yet certain. In DNA form, the CDR3 reads TGCGCCAGCAGTCAATGGGGGCGGGGGGGACCCTACGAGCAGTACTTC. Translated: CASSQWGRGGPYEQYF.